The rows below give T cell receptor beta chains drawn from one sample of a study of T cell responses to AZD1222 COVID-19 vaccine. The data were produced by immunoSEQ multiplex PCR, yet TCRdb's version contains in-frame clones alone and is incomplete. The repertoire holds under 200,000 clones, with around 95% as singletons. Sequenced material: peripheral blood, taken on day 0 of AZD1222 vaccination. The receptors originated from an adult in good health. The CDR3 runs from the conserved cysteine through the conserved F or W. A D gene is named only where the DNA matches it firmly. Size is omitted from some rows. Given values are once, few, many or a class for expanded clones.

.	TRBV12-3/TRBV12-4	.	TRBJ2-7	TGTGCCAGCAGCCCCCCTAGCTACGAGCAGTACTTC	CASSPPSYEQYF
.	TRBV13	.	TRBJ2-6	TGTGCCAGCAGCCCCAGGGAGTCTGGGGCCAACGTCCTGACTTTC	CASSPRESGANVLTF
.	TRBV6-1	.	TRBJ1-5	TGTGCCAGCAGTGAATCGGCAGGGGCCGTGACGTGGAATCAGCCCCAGCATTTT	CASSESAGAVTWNQPQHF
.	TRBV11-3	.	TRBJ1-6	TGTGCCAGCAGCTTGACGGCGTATAATTCACCCCTCCACTTT	CASSLTAYNSPLHF
.	TRBV15	.	TRBJ1-4	TGTGCCACCAGCAGAGTGCCAGCCCCAAAACTGTTTTTT	CATSRVPAPKLFF
.	TRBV19	TRBD2	TRBJ2-5	TGTGCCAGTAGTATGACGGCTAGCGGACTCCAAGAGACCCAGTACTTC	CASSMTASGLQETQYF
.	TRBV2	TRBD2	TRBJ2-7	TGTGCCAGCAGTGAGGGGCCAGCGGGATGGTCCTACGAGCAGTACTTC	CASSEGPAGWSYEQYF
.	TRBV19	.	TRBJ1-5	TGTGCCAGTAGTATACCTGGACAGCCCCAGCATTTT	CASSIPGQPQHF
.	TRBV29-1	.	TRBJ1-3	TGCAGCGTTGAAATCGGCAGGTCCTCGCCAAACACCATATATTTT	CSVEIGRSSPNTIYF
.	TRBV28	.	TRBJ1-5	TGTGCCAGCAGTTTTCCCGGTCAGCCCCAGCATTTT	CASSFPGQPQHF
.	TRBV28	TRBD1	TRBJ2-6	TGTGCCACCTGGGACAGGGCTGGGGCCAACGTCCTGACTTTC	CATWDRAGANVLTF
.	TRBV30	.	TRBJ1-1	TGTGCCTGGAGTGTAACCAGACTGAACACTGAAGCTTTCTTT	CAWSVTRLNTEAFF
.	TRBV7-9	.	TRBJ2-6	TGTGCCAGCAGCCTGCCCGGTAGTGGCAAGGGCTCTGGGGCCAACGTCCTGACTTTC	CASSLPGSGKGSGANVLTF
few	TRBV19	.	TRBJ1-6	TGTGCCAGTGAACAGGCGCGGAATTCACCCCTCCACTTT	CASEQARNSPLHF
.	TRBV28	.	TRBJ2-7	TGTGCCAGCAGTCAGGACAGCTTGGGCGCCTACGAGCAGTACTTC	CASSQDSLGAYEQYF
.	TRBV12-5	.	TRBJ1-2	TGTGCTAGTGGTTTGGTACTGGGGGCCCCTAACTATGGCTACACCTTC	CASGLVLGAPNYGYTF
.	TRBV5-5	TRBD1	TRBJ1-1	TGTGCCAGCAGCGTCCGACAGGGGAACACTGAAGCTTTCTTT	CASSVRQGNTEAFF
.	TRBV28	.	TRBJ2-1	TGTGCCAGCATGCCGGACTTATACAATGAGCAGTTCTTC	CASMPDLYNEQFF
.	TRBV6-4	.	TRBJ2-1	TGTGCCAGCAGTGACGGGTATACTACGATGTACAATGAGCAGTTCTTC	CASSDGYTTMYNEQFF
.	TRBV11-1	.	TRBJ2-7	TGTGCCAGCAGCTTAACCGGCTTCCCTCCTAACAAGCAGTACTTC	CASSLTGFPPNKQYF
.	TRBV28	TRBD2	TRBJ2-7	TGTGCCGGCAGGGCTAGCGGGAGCCACGAGCAGTACTTC	CAGRASGSHEQYF
.	TRBV19	TRBD1	TRBJ2-7	TGTGCCAGTAGTGACTTCCCGGGACAGGGTTCCTACGAGCAGTACTTC	CASSDFPGQGSYEQYF
.	TRBV14	.	TRBJ2-7	TGTGCCAGCAGCCAGGAGGGGGGGATCTACGAGCAGTACTTC	CASSQEGGIYEQYF
.	TRBV3-1/TRBV3-2	TRBD2	TRBJ2-7	TGTGCCAGCAGCCGATCCGGGGGGACTAGCGGAACCTACGAGCAGTACTTC	CASSRSGGTSGTYEQYF
.	TRBV20-1	.	TRBJ1-4	TGCAGTGCTAGTCGTAGAGAGGTAGATGAAAAACTGTTTTTT	CSASRREVDEKLFF
.	TRBV4-1	.	TRBJ1-5	TGCGCCAGCAGGTCCACAGGGCCCAATCAGCCCCAGCATTTT	CASRSTGPNQPQHF
.	TRBV6-5	.	TRBJ1-4	TGTGCCAGCCTCCCGGGGCAATTTGAAAAACTGTTTTTT	CASLPGQFEKLFF
.	TRBV12-3/TRBV12-4	.	TRBJ2-4	TGTGCCAGCACCCCGGACAAAAACATTCAGTACTTC	CASTPDKNIQYF
.	TRBV3-1/TRBV3-2	TRBD2	TRBJ2-1	TGTGCCAGCAGCCAAGATGTCGGGAGGGATCTACAATACAATGAGCAGTTCTTC	CASSQDVGRDLQYNEQFF
.	TRBV15	.	TRBJ1-4	TGTGCCACCAGCAGAGATATAAGTCCGGCCGAAAAACTGTTTTTT	CATSRDISPAEKLFF
once	TRBV15	.	TRBJ1-5	TGTGCCACCAGCCGAGAGGGAGGTCGGGGAGGTCAGCCCCAGCATTTT	CATSREGGRGGQPQHF
.	TRBV11-2	.	TRBJ1-1	TGTGCCAGCAGCTCCTCGGACAGTCCGAGGGGTGCTTTCTTT	CASSSSDSPRGAFF
.	TRBV10-3	.	TRBJ2-1	TGTGCCATCAGCCCAAGGGAGGCCAGGCTCTCCTCCTACAATGAGCAGTTCTTC	CAISPREARLSSYNEQFF
.	TRBV5-1	.	TRBJ1-1	TGCGCCAGCAGCTTGGTAGGGATGGGCCCTGAAGCTTTCTTT	CASSLVGMGPEAFF
.	TRBV9	.	TRBJ2-1	TGTGCCAGCAGCGTATTCCCCAGGGGTGATAAGAATGAGCAGTTCTTC	CASSVFPRGDKNEQFF
.	TRBV12-5	.	TRBJ2-7	TGTGCTAGTGGTTTGGTTAGGAACGAGCAGTACTTC	CASGLVRNEQYF
.	TRBV18	.	TRBJ2-7	TGTGCCAGCTCAGTGACTAACGAGCAGTACTTC	CASSVTNEQYF
.	TRBV10-3	TRBD1	TRBJ2-3	TGTGCCACCGGGACAGGGGAGGGAGATACGCAGTATTTT	CATGTGEGDTQYF
once	TRBV18	TRBD1	TRBJ1-3	TGTGCCAGCTCACCTCCGACAGGGAGGAGTAACACCATATATTTT	CASSPPTGRSNTIYF
.	TRBV5-1	TRBD1	TRBJ2-3	TGCGCCAGCAGCCGCGGACAGGGGGCGCAGGTAGATACGCAGTATTTT	CASSRGQGAQVDTQYF
few	TRBV27	TRBD1	TRBJ1-2	TGTGCCAGCAGTCCCCCCCGTGGACAGGGAGCCTATGGCTACACCTTC	CASSPPRGQGAYGYTF
.	TRBV5-1	.	TRBJ1-1	TGCGCCAGCAGCTTAGACAGTTCCGGCACTGAAGCTTTCTTT	CASSLDSSGTEAFF
.	TRBV28	TRBD1	TRBJ1-2	TGTGCCAGCAGTTATACCGGGACAGACATTAACTATGGCTACACCTTC	CASSYTGTDINYGYTF
.	TRBV5-1	.	TRBJ2-3	TGCGCCAGCAGCATAGAGCGGGCCCGAAGCACAGATACGCAGTATTTT	CASSIERARSTDTQYF
.	TRBV29-1	TRBD1	TRBJ1-2	TGCAGCGTTGAGCTCCTAGGGGGACAGGCGCACTATGGCTACACCTTC	CSVELLGGQAHYGYTF